The present T cell receptor (beta chain) was sequenced within a study of graft-versus-host responses after intestinal transplantation. Study findings and constraints: Circulating GvH clones peaking coincided with falling HvG clones soon after transplant. Subjects displaying graft-donor T cell macrochimerism possessed elevated graft-versus-host to host-versus-graft clonal ratios inside allografts.

Measured with immunoSEQ multiplex PCR; TCRdb has only the in-frame clones, and not every one. The table has about 71,000 clones, around 91% seen once. Germline CDR1 ENHRY, CDR2 SYGVKD. The CDR3 runs 16 residues. With 1 base clipped from V and 1 base from J, the junction kept 5 bases outside the gene matches. Details on this clone: Antigen: not known.

Specimen: unstimulated CD8+ T cells sorted from spleen or lymph node cells, collected before intestinal transplant. This sequence originates from a human donor who received an intestinal transplant. This chain joins TRBV10-3 and TRBJ2-5; 8 bases fit TRBD1. CDR3 sequence (DNA): TGTGCCATCAGTGAGTATGGAGGGACAGGCCAAGAGACCCAGTACTTC. Amino acids: CAISEYGGTGQETQYF.